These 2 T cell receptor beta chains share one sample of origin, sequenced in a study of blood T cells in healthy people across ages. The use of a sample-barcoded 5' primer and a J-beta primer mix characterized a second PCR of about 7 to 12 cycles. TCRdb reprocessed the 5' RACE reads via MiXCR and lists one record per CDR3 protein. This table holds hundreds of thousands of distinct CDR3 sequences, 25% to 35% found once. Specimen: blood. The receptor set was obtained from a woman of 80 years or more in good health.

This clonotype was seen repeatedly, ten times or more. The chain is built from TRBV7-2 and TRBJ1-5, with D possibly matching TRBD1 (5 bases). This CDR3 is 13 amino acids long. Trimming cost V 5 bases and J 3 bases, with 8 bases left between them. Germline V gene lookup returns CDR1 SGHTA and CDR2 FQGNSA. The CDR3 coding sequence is TGTGCCAGCAGCCTTGGGACCAATCAGCCCCAGCATTTT. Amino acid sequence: CASSLGTNQPQHF. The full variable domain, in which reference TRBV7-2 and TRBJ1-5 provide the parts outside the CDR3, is GAGVSQSPSNKVTEKGKDVELRCDPISGHTALYWYRQSLGQGLEFLIYFQGNSAPDKSGLPSDRFSAERTGGSVSTLTIQRTQQEDSAVYLCASSLGTNQPQHFGDGTRLSIL.

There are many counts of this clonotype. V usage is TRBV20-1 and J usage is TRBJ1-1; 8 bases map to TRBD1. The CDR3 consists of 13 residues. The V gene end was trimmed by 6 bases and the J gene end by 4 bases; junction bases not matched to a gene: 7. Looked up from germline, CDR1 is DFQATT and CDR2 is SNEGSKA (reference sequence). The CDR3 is CSAAGGHGTEAFF. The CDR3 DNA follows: TGCAGTGCGGCAGGGGGCCATGGCACTGAAGCTTTCTTT.